A selection of T cell receptor beta chains follows, all from one sample in a study of cytomegalovirus exposure and HLA in healthy donors. TCRdb's table, derived via immunoSEQ multiplex PCR, lists solely in-frame clones and lacks some. The repertoire consists of 160,000 or so clones, with over 70% occurring once and the leading ten covering approximately 7%. Sequenced: PBMCs. The receptor source for this set is a woman aged 40 to 50 in good health and CMV-seropositive. CDR3s include the opening cysteine and the closing phenylalanine or tryptophan. A D gene is named only where the DNA matches it firmly. The listing skips clone size in some rows; elsewhere it reads once, few, many or a size class.

d_gene,j_gene,abundance,v_gene,CDR3aa,CDR3nt
NA,TRBJ1-1,once,TRBV7-9,CSSSLTRLTEAFF,TGTTCCAGCAGCTTAACGCGGCTCACTGAAGCTTTCTTT
NA,TRBJ1-1,once,TRBV14,CASSQGTGAGTEAFF,TGTGCCAGCAGCCAAGGTACGGGTGCTGGCACTGAAGCTTTCTTT
TRBD1,TRBJ1-1,NA,TRBV6-6,CASSSPKGTGGTEAFF,TGTGCCAGCAGTTCCCCTAAGGGGACAGGGGGGACTGAAGCTTTCTTT
NA,TRBJ2-7,NA,TRBV5-1,CASSLAERYNEQYF,TGCGCCAGCAGCTTGGCCGAACGGTATAACGAGCAGTACTTC
NA,TRBJ2-7,NA,TRBV30,CAWSGGTGRSSYEQYF,TGTGCCTGGAGCGGAGGGACCGGACGGAGCTCCTACGAGCAGTACTTC
TRBD1,TRBJ1-2,NA,TRBV14,CASRQTGDHGYTF,TGTGCCAGCAGGCAAACAGGGGACCATGGCTACACCTTC
TRBD2,TRBJ2-7,NA,TRBV11-2,CASSRTSEIYEQYF,TGTGCCAGCAGCCGGACTAGCGAAATTTACGAGCAGTACTTC
TRBD1,TRBJ1-6,NA,TRBV19,CATGTGVTPLHF,TGTGCCACGGGGACAGGGGTAACACCCCTCCACTTT
NA,TRBJ1-6,NA,TRBV9,CASSPRGGSSPLHF,TGTGCCAGCAGCCCTCGCGGTGGCTCTTCACCCCTCCACTTT
NA,TRBJ1-1,NA,TRBV28,CASSSGGAFF,TGTGCCAGCAGCTCGGGGGGGGCTTTCTTT
TRBD1,TRBJ1-3,NA,TRBV29-1,CSVRDRGGNTIYF,TGCAGCGTACGGGACAGGGGTGGAAACACCATATATTTT
NA,TRBJ2-7,NA,TRBV5-6,CASSLRPSNYEQYF,TGTGCCAGCAGCCTGAGACCTAGCAACTACGAGCAGTACTTC
NA,TRBJ2-1,few,TRBV7-7,CASSPSAGSYNEQFF,TGTGCCAGCAGCCCCTCGGCAGGGTCCTATAATGAGCAGTTCTTC
NA,TRBJ1-4,few,TRBV7-8,CASSIQGSTNEKLFF,TGTGCCAGCAGCATCCAGGGCTCAACTAATGAAAAACTGTTTTTT
TRBD2,TRBJ2-5,once,TRBV9,CASSVGLARETQYF,TGTGCCAGCAGCGTCGGACTAGCGAGGGAGACCCAGTACTTC
TRBD2,TRBJ2-3,NA,TRBV7-2,CASRTGLAGADTQYF,TGTGCCAGCAGGACAGGACTAGCGGGTGCCGATACGCAGTATTTT
NA,TRBJ2-5,NA,TRBV9,CASSVATGRQETQYF,TGTGCCAGCAGCGTAGCTACTGGCAGGCAAGAGACCCAGTACTTC
NA,TRBJ1-4,once,TRBV4-3,CASSQARHGKLFF,TGCGCCAGCAGCCAGGCAAGACATGGAAAACTGTTTTTT
TRBD2,TRBJ2-3,NA,TRBV5-1,CASSISGGADTQYF,TGCGCCAGCAGCATTAGCGGGGGAGCAGATACGCAGTATTTT
NA,TRBJ2-3,NA,TRBV7-9,CASSFQLTATDTQYF,TGTGCCAGCAGCTTTCAATTGACAGCCACAGATACGCAGTATTTT
NA,TRBJ1-4,few,TRBV5-8,CASSYHPQFADATNEKLFF,TGTGCCAGCAGCTACCATCCACAGTTCGCCGACGCAACTAATGAAAAACTGTTTTTT
NA,TRBJ1-1,NA,TRBV5-1,CASSTSSFRNTEAFF,TGCGCCAGCAGCACGAGTTCGTTTCGGAACACTGAAGCTTTCTTT
NA,TRBJ2-7,NA,TRBV5-6,CASSLGRAGQYF,TGTGCCAGCAGCTTGGGGAGGGCTGGTCAGTACTTC
NA,TRBJ2-7,NA,TRBV18,CASSLTGDGEQYF,TGTGCCAGCTCCCTGACCGGGGATGGCGAGCAGTACTTC
TRBD1,TRBJ1-6,NA,TRBV5-1,CASSAGDRSLSPLHF,TGCGCCAGCAGCGCTGGGGACAGATCCCTTTCACCCCTCCACTTT
NA,TRBJ2-1,NA,TRBV2,CASNGGYNEQFF,TGTGCCAGCAACGGGGGTTACAATGAGCAGTTCTTC
TRBD1,TRBJ1-2,NA,TRBV19,CASTNRGGDYGYTF,TGTGCCAGTACGAACAGGGGGGGAGACTATGGCTACACCTTC
NA,TRBJ1-5,NA,TRBV30,CAWSKPGVEWGQPQHF,TGTGCCTGGTCTAAACCCGGGGTGGAATGGGGTCAGCCCCAGCATTTT
NA,TRBJ2-1,NA,TRBV5-4,CASSLGSDDEQFF,TGTGCCAGCAGCTTGGGAAGCGACGATGAGCAGTTCTTC
NA,TRBJ1-1,NA,TRBV27,CASLRLGPSAEAFF,TGTGCCAGCCTACGACTGGGTCCCTCCGCTGAAGCTTTCTTT
TRBD1,TRBJ1-3,NA,TRBV7-9,CASSSITTGTGRNTIYF,TGTGCCAGCAGCTCTATCACCACCGGGACAGGTCGCAACACCATATATTTT
TRBD1,TRBJ1-6,NA,TRBV11-2,CASSLDGQGKNSPLHF,TGTGCCAGCAGCTTAGATGGACAGGGAAAAAATTCACCCCTCCACTTT
TRBD2,TRBJ2-1,NA,TRBV7-9,CASSSKLAGEQFF,TGTGCCAGCAGCTCGAAACTAGCGGGTGAGCAGTTCTTC
TRBD1,TRBJ2-7,NA,TRBV30,CAWGDRGWYEQYF,TGTGCCTGGGGGGACAGGGGCTGGTACGAGCAGTACTTC
NA,TRBJ2-7,few,TRBV5-1,CASSLESGFSYEQYF,TGCGCCAGCAGCTTGGAGTCGGGGTTCTCCTACGAGCAGTACTTC
NA,TRBJ2-7,NA,TRBV6-1,CASSVRQIYEQYF,TGTGCCAGCAGTGTGAGACAGATCTACGAGCAGTACTTC
NA,TRBJ1-5,NA,TRBV5-1,CASSLTGSNQPQHF,TGCGCCAGCAGCTTGACAGGCAGCAATCAGCCCCAGCATTTT
NA,TRBJ1-1,NA,TRBV6-1,CASSESREAFF,TGTGCCAGCAGTGAATCCAGGGAAGCTTTCTTT
NA,TRBJ1-2,NA,TRBV27,CASSPPGGGYTF,TGTGCCAGCAGCCCTCCGGGGGGTGGCTACACCTTC
NA,TRBJ1-2,NA,TRBV20-1,CSARAGTLGTF,TGCAGTGCTAGAGCCGGGACTCTCGGCACCTTC
NA,TRBJ1-2,NA,TRBV19,CASSLRTERYTF,TGTGCCAGTAGTCTCCGGACAGAACGCTACACCTTC
TRBD1,TRBJ2-1,NA,TRBV27,CASSFRDRAHEQFF,TGTGCCAGCAGTTTCCGCGACAGGGCCCATGAGCAGTTCTTC
TRBD1,TRBJ1-2,NA,TRBV10-3,CAISEGWDSYGYTF,TGTGCCATCAGTGAAGGTTGGGACAGCTATGGCTACACCTTC
TRBD2,TRBJ2-7,NA,TRBV27,CASRWDYLSEQYF,TGTGCCAGCAGGTGGGACTACCTTAGCGAGCAGTACTTC
NA,TRBJ1-3,NA,TRBV7-2,CASSQKQNTIYF,TGTGCCAGCAGCCAAAAGCAAAACACCATATATTTT
NA,TRBJ2-2,NA,TRBV12-5,CASGFVLGGNTGELFF,TGTGCTAGTGGTTTCGTTCTGGGAGGGAACACCGGGGAGCTGTTTTTT
TRBD1,TRBJ2-1,NA,TRBV13,CASSFRGEQFF,TGTGCCAGCAGCTTCAGGGGGGAGCAGTTCTTC
TRBD1,TRBJ2-1,few,TRBV27,CASSPGQKTPPSYNEQFF,TGTGCCAGCAGTCCGGGACAGAAAACCCCACCCTCCTACAATGAGCAGTTCTTC
TRBD2,TRBJ2-1,once,TRBV7-2,CASSTGLVYNEQFF,TGTGCCAGCAGCACAGGACTAGTATACAATGAGCAGTTCTTC
TRBD1,TRBJ2-7,NA,TRBV7-9,CASSLGGPGTGVYEQYF,TGTGCCAGCAGCCTTGGGGGTCCTGGGACAGGGGTTTACGAGCAGTACTTC
TRBD1,TRBJ2-2,NA,TRBV15,CATSRVSGTGSGELFF,TGTGCCACCAGCAGAGTTTCCGGGACAGGGTCCGGGGAGCTGTTTTTT
TRBD2,TRBJ2-1,few,TRBV12-5,CASGFRTPTSGGLSTEQFF,TGTGCTAGTGGTTTCCGAACTCCGACTAGCGGGGGGCTATCGACTGAGCAGTTCTTC